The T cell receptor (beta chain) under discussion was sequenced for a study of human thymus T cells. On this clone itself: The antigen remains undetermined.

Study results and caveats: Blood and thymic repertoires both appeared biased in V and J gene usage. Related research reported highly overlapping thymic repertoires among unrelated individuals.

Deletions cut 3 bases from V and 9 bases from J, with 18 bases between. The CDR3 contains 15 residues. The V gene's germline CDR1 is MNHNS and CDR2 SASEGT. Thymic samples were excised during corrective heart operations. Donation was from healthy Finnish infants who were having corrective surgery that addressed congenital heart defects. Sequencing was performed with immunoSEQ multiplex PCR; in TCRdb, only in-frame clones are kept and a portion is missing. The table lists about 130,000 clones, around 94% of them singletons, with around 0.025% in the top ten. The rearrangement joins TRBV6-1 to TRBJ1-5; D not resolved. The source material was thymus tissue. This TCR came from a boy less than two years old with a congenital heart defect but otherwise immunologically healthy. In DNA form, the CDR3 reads TGTGCCAGCAGTGAGGGCAGGAAAAGTGGTGGGCCCCAGCATTTT. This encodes CASSEGRKSGGPQHF.